This T cell receptor beta chain was found in a study of cytomegalovirus exposure and HLA in healthy donors. 60 Vbeta and 13 Jbeta primers were used in PCR. Data came from immunoSEQ multiplex PCR; TCRdb stores just in-frame clones and leaves some out. The repertoire includes 250,000 to 350,000 clones, roughly 90% of them detected once, and 3.5% to 4% sits in the top ten. The CDR3 loop spans 16 amino acids. CDR1 and CDR2 (germline): SNHLY, FYNNEI. V was pared by 6 bases and J by 7 bases, with 24 bases between. The table lists this clone with a few counts. The sequencing input was PBMCs. This receptor was identified in a man aged 35 to 55 in good health and CMV-seropositive. The V and J genes are TRBV2 and TRBJ2-5; TRBD1 is a possible D gene (7 bases). CDR3 in DNA: TGTGCCAGCAGCACGGGAGAGACCCTTTCAGGGGGGACCCAGTACTTC. Its protein is CASSTGETLSGGTQYF.